Shown below are 28 T cell receptor beta chains from a single sample sequenced in a study of shared T cell receptors in the human thymus. Sequenced by immunoSEQ multiplex PCR; TCRdb stores in-frame clones only, minus some. The data hold hundreds of thousands of clones, with approximately 80% observed a single time. In addition, the sample was reused for a study of human thymus T cells.

Sequencing was performed on thymocytes. The receptors come from a boy younger than two with a congenital heart defect.

This chain uses TRBV5-1 with TRBJ2-2; 7 nucleotides align to TRBD1. Unmatched junction bases numbered 18, after V lost 5 bases and J lost 5 bases. The CDR3 contains 18 residues. From germline, CDR1 is SGHRS and CDR2 YFSETQ. CDR3 in DNA: TGCGCCAGCAGTTCCGGGACAGTCTACAAGAGTGGTACCGGGGAGCTGTTTTTT. Translation gives CASSSGTVYKSGTGELFF.

V is TRBV28 and J is TRBJ2-7; D gene unclear. CDR1 and CDR2 from the germline V gene are MDHEN and SYDVKM. V was shortened by 3 bases and J by 1 base, with 19 bases between the two germline ends. The length of the CDR3 is 17 residues. The DNA for the CDR3 is TGTGCCAGCAGTTTGGGTAGGCAGGCCCTAACTTCCTACGAGCAGTACTTC. Translated, it gives CASSLGRQALTSYEQYF.

This clone turned up a few times. The V and J genes are TRBV12-1 and TRBJ2-7; the table's D gene call, TRBD2, was not cross checked with the DNA. TRBV12-1 is termed a pseudogene. The CDR3 sequence is 11 residues long. CDR3 bases: TGTGCCAGCAGCCCGGAGTACGAGCAGTACTTC. Translating gives CASSPEYEQYF.

This clone was counted only a few times. The chain employs TRBV21-1 and TRBJ1-1; the table's D call TRBD1 went unverified against the DNA. TRBV21-1 is a listed pseudogene. This CDR3 has 15 residues. CDR3 sequence (DNA): TGTGCCAGCAGCTGTCAAACAGGGGGCTCCACTGAAGCTTTCTTT. Protein sequence: CASSCQTGGSTEAFF.

The chain recombines TRBV28 with TRBJ1-1; D gene unclear. This CDR3 is 14 amino acids long. V lost 2 bases to trimming and J lost 5 bases, with 12 bases between them. In germline, CDR1 is MDHEN, CDR2 SYDVKM. CDR3 sequence: CASSLNWGGTEAFF. CDR3 nucleotides: TGTGCCAGCAGTTTAAACTGGGGAGGTACTGAAGCTTTCTTT.

CDR3 sequence reads: CASSTSGSGTDTQYF. The CDR3 bases are TGTGCCAGCAGCACAAGCGGGAGCGGGACAGATACGCAGTATTTT. The chain uses TRBV7-2 and TRBJ2-3, with TRBD2 matching 8 bases. The CDR3 spans 15 residues. Germline V gives CDR1 SGHTA, CDR2 FQGNSA. Trimming at V came to 5 bases and at J to 3 bases, leaving 7 bases not matched to a gene.

This chain connects TRBV2 to TRBJ2-5, with 7 bases fitting TRBD1. The CDR3 totals 13 residues. Trimming cost V 7 bases and J 5 bases; bases outside gene matches: 7. CDR1 is SNHLY and CDR2 is FYNNEI in the germline V gene. CDR3 sequence: CASNEGAAETQYF. Here the CDR3 DNA reads TGTGCCAGCAACGAGGGGGCGGCGGAGACCCAGTACTTC.

The J gene is TRBJ1-5, the V gene TRBV9, with 8 bases fitting TRBD1. The CDR3 has 17 residues. Germline-derived CDR1 and CDR2 are SGDLS and YYNGEE. V lost 7 bases to trimming and J lost 0 bases; unmatched junction nucleotides: 12. CDR3 residues: CASLHRGTGLSNQPQHF. The CDR3 nucleotides read TGTGCCAGCCTTCACCGAGGGACAGGACTTAGCAATCAGCCCCAGCATTTT.

This clone was counted a single time. CDR3 nucleotides: TGTGCCAGCAGCTCCTGGACTAGCTACCGGGAGACCCAGTACTTC. Translating gives CASSSWTSYRETQYF. The genes are TRBV9 and TRBJ2-5, with 8 positions matching TRBD2. In germline, CDR1 is SGDLS, CDR2 YYNGEE. The CDR3 consists of 15 residues. With V trimmed by 4 bases and J by 5 bases, 10 bases remained unmatched.

The chain carries TRBV4-3 and TRBJ1-4; 7 bases agree with TRBD1. The CDR3 covers 18 residues. Germline V gives CDR1 LGHNA, CDR2 YSLEER. V trimming: 3 bases; J trimming: 3 bases; junction bases outside the gene matches: 13. CDR3 nucleotide sequence: TGCGCCAGCAGCCAGTTAACGACAGGGCTTACAGCTAATGAAAAACTGTTTTTT. The encoded protein is CASSQLTTGLTANEKLFF.

This clone has more than one count but fewer than ten. The gene calls are TRBV9 and TRBJ1-3; TRBD1 matches at 9 bases. The ends lost 2 bases at V and 4 bases at J; junction bases unmatched: 10. Germline V lookup: CDR1 SGDLS, CDR2 YYNGEE. The CDR3 sequence is 17 residues long. DNA for the CDR3: TGTGCCAGCAGCGTCTTTTGGGGACAGGGATTCGGAAACACCATATATTTT. Amino acids: CASSVFWGQGFGNTIYF. Looking up the rest from reference TRBV9 and TRBJ1-3 gives the full variable domain: DSGVTQTPKHLITATGQRVTLRCSPRSGDLSVYWYQQSLDQGLQFLIQYYNGEERAKGNILERFSAQQFPDLHSELNLSSLELGDSALYFCASSVFWGQGFGNTIYFGEGSWLTVV.

This chain connects TRBV2 to TRBJ2-2, with TRBD2 matching 7 bases. After removal of 6 bases from V and 3 bases from J, the junction contained 4 bases not matched to a gene. Germline CDR1 SNHLY, CDR2 FYNNEI. This CDR3 spans 14 amino acids. The CDR3 loop is CASRGTKHTGELFF. The CDR3 bases are TGTGCCAGCAGGGGGACTAAACACACCGGGGAGCTGTTTTTT.

CDR3 loop: CASSLPGGNYGYTF. Written as DNA, the CDR3 is TGTGCCAGCAGCTTACCCGGGGGGAACTATGGCTACACCTTC. This chain connects TRBV7-2 to TRBJ1-2, with D perhaps TRBD1 (5 bases). Germline-derived CDR1 and CDR2 are SGHTA and FQGNSA. V lost 2 bases and J 2 bases, leaving 9 bases between the germline ends. CDR3 length equals 14 residues.

This chain joins TRBV9 and TRBJ2-1, with 8 positions matching TRBD1. Germline V gene sequence: CDR1 SGDLS, CDR2 YYNGEE. V shed 3 bases and J 3 bases; nucleotides not matched to a gene: 17. The CDR3 runs 19 residues. CDR3 sequence (DNA): TGTGCCAGCAGCGCAAAATGGGACAGGCCCCTACGGCACTACAATGAGCAGTTCTTC. Residues: CASSAKWDRPLRHYNEQFF. The full variable domain, its missing parts supplied by reference TRBV9 and TRBJ2-1, is DSGVTQTPKHLITATGQRVTLRCSPRSGDLSVYWYQQSLDQGLQFLIQYYNGEERAKGNILERFSAQQFPDLHSELNLSSLELGDSALYFCASSAKWDRPLRHYNEQFFGPGTRLTVL.

The CDR3 DNA follows: TGCGCCAGCAGCCAGACAGGCACTGCAACTAATGAAAAACTGTTTTTT. Translation: CASSQTGTATNEKLFF. The V and J genes are TRBV5-1 and TRBJ1-4; D is perhaps TRBD1 (6 bases). The length of the CDR3 is 16 residues. The germline CDR1 and CDR2 sequences are SGHRS and YFSETQ. Trimming took off 4 bases at V and 0 bases at J, with 13 bases between the two ends. Using reference TRBV5-1 and TRBJ1-4 for the parts outside the CDR3, the full variable domain is KAGVTQTPRYLIKTRGQQVTLSCSPISGHRSVSWYQQTPGQGLQFLFEYFSETQRNKGNFPGRFSGRQFSNSRSEMNVSTLELGDSALYLCASSQTGTATNEKLFFGSGTQLSVL.

The genes are TRBV11-2 and TRBJ2-1; TRBD2 agrees at 10 bases. CDR1 and CDR2 (germline): SGHAT, FQNNGV. CDR3 length: 18 residues. The junction had 7 bases not matched to a gene; V was cut back by 1 base and J by 1 base. The DNA of the CDR3 is TGTGCCAGCAGCTTAGGGGGTAGCGGGGGGTCATCCTACAATGAGCAGTTCTTC. Translation: CASSLGGSGGSSYNEQFF.

The V and J genes are TRBV4-2 and TRBJ2-3; 14 bases agree with TRBD2. The length of the CDR3 is 17 residues. V shed 3 bases and J 6 bases; nucleotides not matched to a gene: 8. CDR1 LGHNA and CDR2 YNFKEQ come from the germline V gene. CDR3 DNA sequence: TGTGCCAGCAGCCAGGGGGGACTAGCGGGAGAGACGGATACGCAGTATTTT. Translated: CASSQGGLAGETDTQYF.

The V and J genes are TRBV11-2 and TRBJ1-5; weak D call: TRBD1 (5 bases). V lost 6 bases and J 5 bases, leaving 11 bases between the germline ends. Per germline, CDR1 SGHAT and CDR2 FQNNGV. The CDR3 sequence is 13 residues long. DNA for the CDR3: TGTGCCAGCAGACTCCGGGGGGATCAGCCCCAGCATTTT. Its protein product is CASRLRGDQPQHF.

The V gene is TRBV27, the J gene TRBJ2-3; 9 bases fit TRBD2. Germline trimming cut 4 bases from V and 4 bases from J; bases unmatched to any gene: 9. The CDR3 runs 16 residues. Germline V gives CDR1 MNHEY, CDR2 SMNVEV (reference sequence). The CDR3 loop reads CASSCWREGGADTQYF. CDR3 sequence (DNA): TGTGCCAGCAGTTGTTGGCGGGAGGGCGGGGCAGATACGCAGTATTTT.

Comment on this clone: One junction end does not reproduce the germline sequence, and a read error may be involved. V and J are TRBV5-6 and TRBJ2-7; weak D call: TRBD1 (6 bases). This CDR3 is 13 amino acids long. CDR1 is SGHDT and CDR2 is YYEEEE in the germline V gene. The CDR3 region is CASSRNEGQIGPF. The CDR3 DNA reads as TGTGCCAGCAGTAGAAACGAGGGACAAATTGGTCCCTTC.

This clone was observed a handful of times. The V and J genes are TRBV6-5 and TRBJ1-2; 7 bases map to TRBD1. The germline V gene encodes CDR1 MNHEY and CDR2 SVGAGI. There are 13 residues in the CDR3. V was pared by 6 bases and J by 4 bases, with 5 bases of the junction left unmatched. The CDR3 DNA reads TGTGCCAGCAGCCCGACAGGGATCTATGGCTACACCTTC. Translated: CASSPTGIYGYTF.

The chain recombines TRBV30 with TRBJ2-1; D is perhaps TRBD2 (5 bases). The CDR3 length is 16 residues. Germline CDR1 GTSNPN, CDR2 SVGIG (reference sequence). Trimming took 3 bases from V and 2 from J, leaving 17 bases between them. The CDR3 DNA reads as TGTGCCTGGAGGTCCCCGGTGGAGAGGGCCTACAATGAGCAGTTCTTC. Protein: CAWRSPVERAYNEQFF.

The rearrangement joins TRBV5-1 to TRBJ2-1; 10 bases align to TRBD2. J gave up 3 bases and V 4 bases, and 13 bases lay outside the gene matches. Germline V lookup: CDR1 SGHRS, CDR2 YFSETQ. The CDR3 is made up of 18 amino acids. DNA of the CDR3: TGCGCCAGCAGCCTTACTTATCGGAGACTAGCGGGCTACAATGAGCAGTTCTTC. Protein product: CASSLTYRRLAGYNEQFF.

The rearrangement joins TRBV23-1 to TRBJ1-1; no clear D. Being an ORF, TRBV23-1 has a function that is uncertain. This CDR3 spans 15 amino acids. Between the trimmed V and J ends, which lost 0 bases and 4 bases, there was a span of 12 bases. The CDR3 here is CASSQSPPEGTEAFF. For the CDR3, the DNA is TGCGCCAGCAGTCAATCCCCCCCCGAGGGCACTGAAGCTTTCTTT.

The V call is TRBV28, the J call TRBJ1-1; 8 positions agree with TRBD1. CDR1 is MDHEN, CDR2 SYDVKM, per germline. V was clipped by 4 bases and J by 4 bases; unmatched bases: 5. This CDR3 region has 14 residues. This chain's CDR3 is CASSSGQVATEAFF. The DNA of the CDR3 is TGTGCCAGCAGTTCGGGACAGGTGGCCACTGAAGCTTTCTTT.

The sample holds a few counts of this clone. The V call is TRBV11-3, the J call TRBJ2-3, with D hard to call. This CDR3 spans 16 amino acids. CDR1 and CDR2 from the germline V gene are SGHNT and YENEEA. Trimming cost V 7 bases and J 0 bases, with 17 bases left between them. The CDR3 region has the DNA TGTGCCAGCAAAATTTCCACTGTACAGAGCACAGATACGCAGTATTTT. As protein: CASKISTVQSTDTQYF. The full variable domain, completed using reference TRBV11-3 and TRBJ2-3, is EAGVVQSPRYKIIEKKQPVAFWCNPISGHNTLYWYLQNLGQGPELLIRYENEEAVDDSQLPKDRFSAERLKGVDSTLKIQPAELGDSAVYLCASKISTVQSTDTQYFGPGTRLTVL.

This rearrangement joins TRBV2 to TRBJ2-7, with D perhaps matching TRBD1 (6 bases). This CDR3 is 14 amino acids long. Germline CDR1 and CDR2: SNHLY and FYNNEI. The V gene lost 4 bases and the J gene lost 3 bases, with 13 bases spanning the gap. The CDR3 sequence: CASSVSPGDYEQYF. Written as DNA, the CDR3 is TGTGCCAGCAGTGTGTCTCCAGGGGACTACGAGCAGTACTTC.

The J gene is TRBJ2-1, the V gene TRBV28; 14 bases line up with TRBD2. V was pared by 6 bases and J by 5 bases, with 6 bases of the junction left unmatched. The germline CDR1 and CDR2 sequences are MDHEN and SYDVKM. The CDR3 runs 16 residues. For the CDR3, the DNA is TGTGCCAGCAGCAAGCCGGGACTAGCGGGGGACAATGAGCAGTTCTTC. This translates into CASSKPGLAGDNEQFF.